This T cell receptor beta chain originates from a study of T cells in localized non-small cell lung cancer. Study-wide results and limits: Paired adjacent lung recovered a median around 62 of the top 100 tumor clones.

The data were produced by immunoSEQ multiplex PCR, yet TCRdb's version contains in-frame clones alone and is incomplete. The table shows fewer than 35,000 clones, with 90% occurring only once. Germline lookup yields CDR1 SQVTM and CDR2 ANQGSEA. This CDR3 is built from 16 residues. Trimming removed 1 base at V and 5 bases at J, with 20 bases between. This clone was picked up a small number of times. Its target is unknown. The material sequenced was peripheral blood, taken before any cancer treatment. The receptor's source is a man between 40 and 70 years old with stage I lung adenocarcinoma. The rearrangement uses TRBV29-1 and TRBJ1-1; D is uncertain. The CDR3 spells CSVEVPRRAFGTEAFF. The CDR3 DNA reads TGCAGCGTTGAAGTACCCCGCCGCGCCTTTGGTACTGAAGCTTTCTTT. The entire variable domain, with the rest obtained from reference TRBV29-1 and TRBJ1-1, is as follows: SAVISQKPSRDICQRGTSLTIQCQVDSQVTMMFWYRQQPGQSLTLIATANQGSEATYESGFVIDKFPISRPNLTFSTLTVSNMSPEDSSIYLCSVEVPRRAFGTEAFFGQGTRLTVV.